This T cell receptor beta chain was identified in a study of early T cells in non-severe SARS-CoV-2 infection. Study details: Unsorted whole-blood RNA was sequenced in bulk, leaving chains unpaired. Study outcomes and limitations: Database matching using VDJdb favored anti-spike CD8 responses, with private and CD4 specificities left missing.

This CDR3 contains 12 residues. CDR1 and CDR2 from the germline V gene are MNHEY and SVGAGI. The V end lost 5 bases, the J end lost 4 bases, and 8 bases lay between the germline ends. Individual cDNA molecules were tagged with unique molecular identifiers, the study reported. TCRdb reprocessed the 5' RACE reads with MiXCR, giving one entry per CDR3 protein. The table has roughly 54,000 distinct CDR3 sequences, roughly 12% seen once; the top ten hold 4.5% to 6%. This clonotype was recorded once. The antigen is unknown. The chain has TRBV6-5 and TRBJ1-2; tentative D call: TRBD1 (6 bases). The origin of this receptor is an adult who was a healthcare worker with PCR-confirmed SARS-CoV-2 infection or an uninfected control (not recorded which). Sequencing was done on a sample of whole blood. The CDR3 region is CASSPDSYGYTF. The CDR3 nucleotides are TGTGCCAGCAGTCCGGACAGCTATGGCTACACCTTC.